A selection of T cell receptor beta chains follows, all from one sample in a study of T cells in localized non-small cell lung cancer. TCRdb keeps only in-frame clones here, not all; method: immunoSEQ multiplex PCR. The top ten clones hold roughly a tenth of a sample with about 43,000 clones, 91% of them seen once. The starting material was PBMCs, obtained before any cancer treatment. The receptors shown here come from a woman aged 40 to 75 with stage II lung adenocarcinoma. Both conserved end residues are part of each CDR3. A D gene is named only where the DNA matches it firmly. Not all rows give a size; the values are once, few, many and, for expanded clones, a class.

size	V	J	D	DNA	CDR3
-	TRBV5-1	TRBJ2-7	TRBD2	TGCGCCAGCAGCTTGGAAGCGGGGGGGCAGTACTTC	CASSLEAGGQYF
-	TRBV5-1	TRBJ2-7	TRBD2	TGCGCCAGCAGCTCACAATCAGGACTAGCGGGAGGCCATTCCTCCTACGAGCAGTACTTC	CASSSQSGLAGGHSSYEQYF
-	TRBV2	TRBJ2-7	TRBD1	TGTGCCAGCAGTGAGAGAGGACAGGGACTCGGCGAGCAGTACTTC	CASSERGQGLGEQYF
-	TRBV11-3	TRBJ2-1	TRBD1	TGTGCCAGCAGTCCCGGGACAGTCGCGTTCGATGAGCAGTTCTTC	CASSPGTVAFDEQFF
once	TRBV6-5	TRBJ2-2	TRBD1	TGTGCCAGCAGTTCGGACAGGGGGCTCAACGGGGAGCTGTTTTTT	CASSSDRGLNGELFF
few	TRBV29-1	TRBJ1-5	-	TGCAGGCCCGGATTCAATAGCAATCAGCCCCAGCATTTT	CRPGFNSNQPQHF
once	TRBV15	TRBJ1-3	-	TGTGCCACCAGTCTGTTTTCGGTGCCCTCTGGAAACACCATATATTTT	CATSLFSVPSGNTIYF
-	TRBV19	TRBJ1-2	TRBD1	TGTGCCAGTAGAGATTCCGGGACAGGTGACTATGGCTACACCTTC	CASRDSGTGDYGYTF
-	TRBV9	TRBJ2-7	-	TGTGCCAGCAGCGTAGATCAGGGAAGGGTCGAGCAGTACTTC	CASSVDQGRVEQYF
-	TRBV7-9	TRBJ2-7	TRBD1	TGTGCCAGCAGCGGGACAGGGGCCTCCTACGAGCAGTACTTC	CASSGTGASYEQYF
-	TRBV19	TRBJ2-3	-	TGTGCCAGTACCCGAGGGGGGACGGGTACAGATACGCAGTATTTT	CASTRGGTGTDTQYF
-	TRBV28	TRBJ2-1	TRBD2	TGTGCCAGCAGTTCAACGACTAGCGGCTCCTACAATGAGCAGTTCTTC	CASSSTTSGSYNEQFF
-	TRBV27	TRBJ2-1	-	TGTGCCAGCAGCTTCTCGAGGCACAGAGAGCAGTTCTTC	CASSFSRHREQFF
-	TRBV5-4	TRBJ2-3	-	TGTGCCAGCAGCCCCGGGGCAGGAGACACAGATACGCAGTATTTT	CASSPGAGDTDTQYF
-	TRBV15	TRBJ1-2	-	TGTGCCACCAGCAGAGATATTGGGCAGGCTAGTACCTTC	CATSRDIGQASTF
-	TRBV6-1	TRBJ1-4	-	TGTGCCAGCAGTGTACAGGGTAACGCTGAAAAACTGTTTTTT	CASSVQGNAEKLFF
-	TRBV2	TRBJ1-5	-	TGTGCCAGCGCAGGGGCAGCACTCAATCAGCCCCAGCATTTT	CASAGAALNQPQHF
-	TRBV5-6	TRBJ2-7	TRBD1	TGTGCCAGCACCCGGGACAGATCCTACGAGCAGTACTTC	CASTRDRSYEQYF
-	TRBV6-6	TRBJ1-2	-	TGTGCCAGCAGTTTTGGGCAGGGACCCTATGGCTACACCTTC	CASSFGQGPYGYTF
-	TRBV28	TRBJ2-1	-	TGTGCCAGCAGTTTATTGGGCACCGCGCTCAGCAATGAGCAGTTCTTC	CASSLLGTALSNEQFF
-	TRBV6-1	TRBJ1-1	TRBD1	TGTGCCAGCAGTCCGGGACAGGGATGGGCCACTGAAGCTTTCTTT	CASSPGQGWATEAFF
once	TRBV4-1	TRBJ2-3	-	TGCGCCAGCAGCCCTCGGGGCGGACACACAGATACGCAGTATTTT	CASSPRGGHTDTQYF
-	TRBV10-3	TRBJ1-3	-	TGTGCCATCAGTCCAGGGGCCGCTGGAAACACCATATATTTT	CAISPGAAGNTIYF
-	TRBV7-2	TRBJ2-7	-	TGTGCCAGCAGCGTCAGTCGCTACGCCGACTACGAGCAGTACTTC	CASSVSRYADYEQYF
-	TRBV27	TRBJ2-7	TRBD1	TGTGCCAGCCGTGGGAGCGGGACAGGGAACGAGCAGTACTTC	CASRGSGTGNEQYF
-	TRBV28	TRBJ2-7	TRBD1	TGTGCCAGCAGTCCTATCCCCGGGACAGGAACTTCATACGAGCAGTACTTC	CASSPIPGTGTSYEQYF
-	TRBV9	TRBJ2-1	-	TGTGCCAGCAGCGATAACCCTCGGTCGAGCTCCTACAATGAGCAGTTCTTC	CASSDNPRSSSYNEQFF
-	TRBV6-5	TRBJ1-1	-	TGTGCCAGCAGTTACGGTGAGGGTGACACTGAAGCTTTCTTT	CASSYGEGDTEAFF
-	TRBV7-9	TRBJ1-2	-	TGTGCCAGCAGCCACGAATGGGATGATGGCTACACCTTC	CASSHEWDDGYTF
-	TRBV13	TRBJ2-1	-	TGTGCCAGCAGTTTTAGAGGGGTCGGAAGCAATGAGCAGTTCTTC	CASSFRGVGSNEQFF
-	TRBV4-1	TRBJ2-5	-	TGCGCCAGCAGCCAACCCTTAGGGGGCCAAGAGACCCAGTACTTC	CASSQPLGGQETQYF
-	TRBV7-9	TRBJ1-4	-	TGTGCCAGCAGCTTAAGATATGGACAAGGCAAGGTGGCTAATGAAAAACTGTTTTTT	CASSLRYGQGKVANEKLFF
-	TRBV7-9	TRBJ2-3	TRBD2	TGTGCCAGCAGCTTAACCAGCGGGAGGCCCACAGATACGCAGTATTTT	CASSLTSGRPTDTQYF
-	TRBV14	TRBJ2-1	TRBD2	TGTGCCAGCAGCCAACCGGGACTAGCGGGAGGGCGGTACAATGAGCAGTTCTTC	CASSQPGLAGGRYNEQFF
-	TRBV5-6	TRBJ1-2	-	TGTGCCAGCAGCCCGGAATACGACTACTATGGCTACACCTTC	CASSPEYDYYGYTF
-	TRBV28	TRBJ1-1	-	TGTGCCAGCAGTTTAGTACAGGTGACAACTGAAGCTTTCTTT	CASSLVQVTTEAFF
-	TRBV15	TRBJ2-1	TRBD1	TGTGCCACCAGACCGACAGGGGGCTGGGTGGATGAGCAGTTCTTC	CATRPTGGWVDEQFF
-	TRBV29-1	TRBJ1-6	TRBD1	TGCAGCGTTCGGGTCGCGGGACAGCGAGATTCACCCCTCCACTTT	CSVRVAGQRDSPLHF
-	TRBV6-5	TRBJ1-1	-	TGTGCCAGCAGGTCCGAATTACAGGGAACTGAAGCTTTCTTT	CASRSELQGTEAFF
-	TRBV9	TRBJ2-1	TRBD2	TGTGCCAGCAGCGTAGTTAGCGGGATGGGGAATGAGCAGTTCTTC	CASSVVSGMGNEQFF
-	TRBV9	TRBJ1-3	-	TGTGCCAGCAGCGTAGGGTACCCAGGCTCTGGAAACACCATATATTTT	CASSVGYPGSGNTIYF